These 22 T cell receptor beta chains originate from one sample sequenced in a study of blood T cell repertoires in COVID-19. TCRdb keeps only in-frame clones here, not all; method: immunoSEQ multiplex PCR. The sample consists of some 180,000 clones, about 86% of them appearing once. The sequencing sample was made of peripheral blood. The receptors were sampled from a woman aged 70-85 years who had recovered from COVID-19.

This chain connects TRBV11-2 to TRBJ2-3; D not resolved. Between the trimmed V and J ends, which lost 5 bases and 6 bases, there was a span of 9 bases. The CDR3 contains 12 residues. Germline CDR1 and CDR2: SGHAT and FQNNGV. CDR3 in DNA: TGTGCCAGCAGCCCTAGTTGGGATACGCAGTATTTT. Translation: CASSPSWDTQYF.

V gene TRBV6-6 combines with J gene TRBJ1-5, with TRBD1 identical over 8 bases. The germline V gene encodes CDR1 MNHNY and CDR2 SVGAGI (reference sequence). J gave up 5 bases and V 6 bases, and 6 bases lay outside the gene matches. The CDR3 runs 14 residues. The DNA for the CDR3 is TGTGCCAGCAGGGAACAGGGGGATCATCAGCCCCAGCATTTT. Amino acids: CASREQGDHQPQHF.

Comments on this clone: A junction boundary mismatches the germline segment, possibly from a read error. The V and J genes are TRBV10-3 and TRBJ2-1; D is possibly TRBD1 (6 bases). Germline assignment: CDR1 ENHRY and CDR2 SYGVKD. The CDR3 is 16 amino acids. The CDR3 nucleotides read TGTGCCATCAGTGGACTCCCCAGGGGCTCCAACAATGAGCAGTTCTTC. Encoded protein: CAISGLPRGSNNEQFF.

The chain has TRBV29-1 and TRBJ2-3; 9 bases fit TRBD2. Germline V lookup: CDR1 SQVTM, CDR2 ANQGSEA. The CDR3 consists of 14 residues. Trimming at V came to 7 bases and at J to 6 bases, leaving 11 bases not matched to a gene. For the CDR3, the DNA is TGCAGCGGGGTAGCGGGAGTCGGAGCGGATACGCAGTATTTT. It translates to CSGVAGVGADTQYF.

This chain connects TRBV19 to TRBJ1-1; D gene unclear. The CDR3 sequence is 14 residues long. The V gene's germline CDR1 is LNHDA and CDR2 SQIVND (reference sequence). V was pared by 7 bases and J by 4 bases, with 16 bases between. The CDR3 loop reads CASTQAGKSTEAFF. CDR3 in DNA: TGTGCCAGTACCCAGGCGGGAAAATCCACTGAAGCTTTCTTT.

This clone was detected a few times. V usage is TRBV5-1 and J usage is TRBJ2-1; D possibly corresponds to TRBD2 (6 bases). The germline V gene encodes CDR1 SGHRS and CDR2 YFSETQ. V was clipped by 6 bases and J by 6 bases, with 13 bases between them. The CDR3 loop spans 13 amino acids. The CDR3, as DNA: TGCGCCAGCACCAGACTAGTAGGCAATGAGCAGTTCTTC. Its translation is CASTRLVGNEQFF.

The chain joins TRBV5-6 to TRBJ2-7, with D tentatively TRBD2 (5 bases). The CDR3 length is 14 residues. In germline, CDR1 is SGHDT, CDR2 YYEEEE. V lost 4 bases and J 9 bases, leaving 20 bases between the germline ends. In DNA form, the CDR3 reads TGTGCCAGCAGCCTCGAAGGCGCGGGTACGGGGCAGTACTTC. Protein product: CASSLEGAGTGQYF.

This sequence joins TRBV29-1 and TRBJ2-5; 7 bases line up with TRBD2. Germline assignment: CDR1 SQVTM and CDR2 ANQGSEA. This CDR3 has 13 residues. V was clipped by 7 bases and J by 7 bases; unmatched bases: 12. The CDR3 is CSERAGPVGTQYF. As DNA, the CDR3 is TGCAGCGAGCGAGCGGGACCCGTGGGGACCCAGTACTTC.

The chain couples TRBV30 to TRBJ1-5, with D perhaps matching TRBD1 (5 bases). Trimming left V 3 bases short and J 2 bases short, with 14 bases between. The CDR3 totals 15 residues. The germline V gene has CDR1 GTSNPN and CDR2 SVGIG (reference sequence). CDR3: CAWSAPGGGNQPQHF. In DNA form, the CDR3 reads TGTGCCTGGAGCGCCCCGGGGGGGGGCAATCAGCCCCAGCATTTT.

The V and J genes are TRBV5-1 and TRBJ2-3, with 9 bases that match TRBD2. J was trimmed by 5 bases and V by 0 bases; bases with no gene match: 7. CDR3 length: 16 residues. Germline values: CDR1 SGHRS, CDR2 YFSETQ. The CDR3 sequence: CASSLEGGGAGDTQYF. CDR3 coding DNA: TGCGCCAGCAGCTTGGAAGGCGGGGGGGCCGGAGATACGCAGTATTTT.

The chain links TRBV3-1 (or the pseudogene TRBV3-2) to TRBJ1-2; D is unresolved. The CDR3 consists of 15 residues. Trimming cost V 1 base and J 7 bases, with 16 bases left between them. Germline CDR1 and CDR2: LGHDT and YNNKEL (reference sequence). In DNA, the CDR3 is TGTGCCAGCAGCCAAGGGAGCGGTGCATGGGGTGGCTACACCTTC. This codes for CASSQGSGAWGGYTF.

This chain uses TRBV29-1 with TRBJ1-1, with a possible D match to TRBD1 (6 bases). Deletions cut 3 bases from V and 5 bases from J, with 13 bases between. The V gene's germline CDR1 is SQVTM and CDR2 ANQGSEA. The CDR3 has 13 amino acids. This CDR3 reads CSVDGGGWTEAFF. Written as DNA, the CDR3 is TGCAGCGTTGATGGGGGGGGCTGGACTGAAGCTTTCTTT.

Comment on this clone: Different DNA sequences within this sample yield the same CDR3. The genes are TRBV15 and TRBJ2-3, with D possibly matching TRBD2 (7 bases). The CDR3 runs to 16 residues. The germline V gene has CDR1 LNHNV and CDR2 YYDKDF (reference sequence). The germline V and J ends were trimmed by 1 base and 4 bases, with 15 bases remaining between them. The CDR3 sequence: CATSRGWGGRADTQYF. For the CDR3, the DNA is TGTGCCACCAGCAGAGGTTGGGGGGGGCGGGCAGATACGCAGTATTTT.

The V call is TRBV3-1 (or the pseudogene TRBV3-2), the J call TRBJ1-3; no clear D. The CDR3 extends over 14 amino acids. Germline lookup yields CDR1 LGHDT and CDR2 YNNKEL (reference sequence). Trimming took off 1 base at V and 0 bases at J, with 4 bases between the two ends. CDR3 nucleotide sequence: TGTGCCAGCAGCCAAGGGCACTCTGGAAACACCATATATTTT. Amino acids: CASSQGHSGNTIYF.

This chain uses TRBV28 with TRBJ2-7, with 7 bases fitting TRBD2. Germline V CDR1 and CDR2: MDHEN, SYDVKM. With 5 bases clipped from V and 3 bases from J, the junction kept 13 bases outside the gene matches. The CDR3 sequence is 16 residues long. CDR3 nucleotides: TGTGCCAGCAGTCCGGGGGAGGGCTGGGCTTTCTACGAGCAGTACTTC. Its translation: CASSPGEGWAFYEQYF.

This clone was recorded a few times. The V call is TRBV27, the J call TRBJ1-5, with a tentative D call TRBD1 (5 bases). CDR1 is MNHEY, CDR2 SMNVEV, per germline (reference sequence). Trimming took 4 bases from V and 2 from J, leaving 18 bases between them. The CDR3 has 17 residues. The CDR3: CASSSLTSPRGNQPQHF. CDR3 nucleotide sequence: TGTGCCAGCAGTTCACTTACATCGCCCAGGGGCAATCAGCCCCAGCATTTT.

The rearrangement links TRBV7-3 to TRBJ2-5, with D maybe TRBD2 (5 bases). The germline gives CDR1 SGHTA, CDR2 FQGTGA. Deletions cut 3 bases from V and 5 bases from J, with 10 bases between. CDR3 length: 13 residues. CDR3 in DNA: TGTGCCAGCAGCTTCGGGGTTTGGGAGACCCAGTACTTC. Translation gives CASSFGVWETQYF.

The V call is TRBV5-1, the J call TRBJ1-2; D is possibly TRBD1 (6 bases). The CDR3 spans 13 residues. V lost 0 bases to trimming and J lost 7 bases, with 10 bases between them. Germline CDR1 SGHRS, CDR2 YFSETQ. The CDR3 DNA reads TGCGCCAGCAGCTTGGGGGGGCGGCTTGGCTACACCTTC. This translates into CASSLGGRLGYTF. The variable domain in full, with the rest retrieved from reference TRBV5-1 and TRBJ1-2, is KAGVTQTPRYLIKTRGQQVTLSCSPISGHRSVSWYQQTPGQGLQFLFEYFSETQRNKGNFPGRFSGRQFSNSRSEMNVSTLELGDSALYLCASSLGGRLGYTFGSGTRLTVV.

The count of this clone is one. The rearrangement uses TRBV6-5 and TRBJ2-5; 9 bases agree with TRBD1. Trimming at V came to 8 bases and at J to 1 base, leaving 5 bases not matched to a gene. The CDR3 has 14 residues. Germline CDR1 is MNHEY and CDR2 is SVGAGI. The CDR3 is CASRDRAIQETQYF. The CDR3 DNA follows: TGTGCCAGCCGGGACAGGGCCATCCAAGAGACCCAGTACTTC.

The DNA for the CDR3 is TGTGCCAGCTCACCCCCCCGGGTCTGGGGGGAGAGCACAGATACGCAGTATTTT. It is translated as CASSPPRVWGESTDTQYF. The J gene is TRBJ2-3, the V gene TRBV18, with D perhaps matching TRBD2 (6 bases). Per germline, CDR1 KGHSH and CDR2 LQKENI. V lost 3 bases and J 0 bases, leaving 19 bases between the germline ends. CDR3 length: 18 residues.

The chain recombines TRBV6-2 or TRBV6-3 with TRBJ1-2; the match to TRBD1 covers 7 bases. J was trimmed by 4 bases and V by 6 bases; bases with no gene match: 14. The CDR3 spans 16 residues. Germline loops: CDR1 MNHEY, CDR2 SVGEGT. Written as DNA, the CDR3 is TGTGCCAGCAGCCCTAACTTCGCCGGGACAGCCTATGGCTACACCTTC. It yields the protein CASSPNFAGTAYGYTF.

As DNA, the CDR3 is TGTGCCGCGGGGGGGGACACTGAAGCTTTCTTT. Translating gives CAAGGDTEAFF. V is TRBV6-6 and J is TRBJ1-1; a possible D gene is TRBD1 (5 bases). The CDR3 extends over 11 amino acids. CDR1 is MNHNY and CDR2 is SVGAGI in the germline V gene (reference sequence). V was trimmed by 11 bases and J by 3 bases, leaving 10 bases between them.